This T cell receptor (beta chain) was identified during a study of response to subunit inactivated influenza vaccine. General study results and limits: Authors suggested that a seasonal influenza vaccination recruits few new T cells each time.

Trimming removed 2 bases from V and 4 bases from J, with 14 bases in between. Germline assignment: CDR1 DFQATT and CDR2 SNEGSKA (reference sequence). The CDR3 length is 14 residues. One entry per CDR3 protein, called by TCRdb with MiXCR from the RT-PCR reads. The sample has fewer than 650,000 distinct CDR3 sequences; 10% to 15% are singletons. As regards this clonotype: Antigen specificity is unknown.

This TCR was recovered from a man aged 50 to 60 who received an inactivated influenza vaccine. J is TRBJ2-5 and V is TRBV20-1; D possibly corresponds to TRBD2 (6 bases). The sequencing used PBMCs from blood, collected 40 to 50 days after vaccination. The CDR3 DNA sequence: TGCAGTGCTAGAACCGGGACTGCCATAGAGACCCAGTACTTC. Protein sequence: CSARTGTAIETQYF.